The rows below give T cell receptor beta chains drawn from one sample of a study of graft-versus-host responses after intestinal transplantation. The table came from immunoSEQ multiplex PCR; TCRdb's copy has only in-frame clones and leaves some out. Altogether some 44,000 clones are present, about 95% being singletons, with the ten largest covering roughly 1.5%. The material sequenced was PBMCs, taken more than 310 days after intestinal transplant. Receptors originate from a human patient who received an intestinal transplant, so some T cells may come from the graft donor. The conserved cysteine and the conserved F or W are not part of the CDR3 here. The order of the fields is V gene, clone size, J gene, CDR3 protein. A clone size is listed for some rows: how often the clone was seen (once, few, many), or a class if it is expanded.

V gene: TRBV5-1
clone size: NA
J gene: TRBJ2-7
CDR3 protein: ASSPEGASDEQY

V gene: TRBV5-1
clone size: NA
J gene: TRBJ2-2
CDR3 protein: ASSDRVAGELF

V gene: TRBV29-1
clone size: NA
J gene: TRBJ2-1
CDR3 protein: SVRTSGVYNEQF

V gene: TRBV6-1
clone size: NA
J gene: TRBJ2-2
CDR3 protein: ASSRRLGNTGELF

V gene: TRBV6-1
clone size: NA
J gene: TRBJ2-7
CDR3 protein: ASSTQRDASYEQY

V gene: TRBV11-2
clone size: NA
J gene: TRBJ2-2
CDR3 protein: ASSSWVQGDTGELF

V gene: TRBV12-5
clone size: NA
J gene: TRBJ1-1
CDR3 protein: ASGLATQGNTEAF

V gene: TRBV6-5
clone size: once
J gene: TRBJ2-7
CDR3 protein: ASSDSDSHYEQY

V gene: TRBV2
clone size: NA
J gene: TRBJ2-7
CDR3 protein: ASSSSSGGESYEQY

V gene: TRBV2
clone size: once
J gene: TRBJ2-5
CDR3 protein: ASSPGTSGSRQETQY

V gene: TRBV28
clone size: once
J gene: TRBJ2-3
CDR3 protein: ASSLGSTDTQY

V gene: TRBV5-6
clone size: NA
J gene: TRBJ2-5
CDR3 protein: ASSLPGQGIGETQY

V gene: TRBV5-1
clone size: once
J gene: TRBJ1-2
CDR3 protein: ASKQPGQDSIRD

V gene: TRBV19
clone size: NA
J gene: TRBJ2-3
CDR3 protein: ASSSLAATTDTQY

V gene: TRBV5-6
clone size: NA
J gene: TRBJ2-2
CDR3 protein: ASSSRLAGGNTGELF

V gene: TRBV30
clone size: NA
J gene: TRBJ1-1
CDR3 protein: AWRGGGDTEAF

V gene: TRBV21-1
clone size: NA
J gene: TRBJ1-2
CDR3 protein: ASSCLHGYT

V gene: TRBV10-1
clone size: NA
J gene: TRBJ2-5
CDR3 protein: ASSDQTGQETQY

V gene: TRBV10-3
clone size: NA
J gene: TRBJ2-7
CDR3 protein: AISLTQGVNTYEQY

V gene: TRBV19
clone size: NA
J gene: TRBJ1-5
CDR3 protein: ASSTGSQPQH

V gene: TRBV7-2
clone size: NA
J gene: TRBJ2-1
CDR3 protein: ASSLNSYNEQF

V gene: TRBV5-1
clone size: NA
J gene: TRBJ2-3
CDR3 protein: ASSLDGVTDTQY